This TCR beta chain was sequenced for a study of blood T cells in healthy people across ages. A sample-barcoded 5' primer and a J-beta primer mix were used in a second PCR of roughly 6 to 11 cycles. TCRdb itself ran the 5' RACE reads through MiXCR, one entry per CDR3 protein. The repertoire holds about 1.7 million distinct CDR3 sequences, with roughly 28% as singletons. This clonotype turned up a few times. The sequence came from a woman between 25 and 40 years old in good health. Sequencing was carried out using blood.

The CDR3 sequence is CATSGDRVDEQYF. In DNA, the CDR3 is TGTGCCACCAGCGGGGACAGGGTTGACGAGCAGTACTTC. The chain has TRBV15 and TRBJ2-7; 9 nucleotides agree with TRBD1. The CDR3 has 13 residues. Unmatched junction bases numbered 4, after V lost 5 bases and J lost 5 bases. Per germline, CDR1 LNHNV and CDR2 YYDKDF (reference sequence).